The 10 T cell receptor beta chains below come from one sample, sequenced in a study of cytomegalovirus exposure and HLA in healthy donors. TCRdb's table, derived via immunoSEQ multiplex PCR, lists solely in-frame clones and lacks some. Among tens of thousands of clones listed, around 90% were seen once. Source material: PBMCs. Receptors originate from a woman younger than 30 in good health and CMV-seropositive.

This clone turned up a few times. V and J are TRBV5-1 and TRBJ1-1; 7 bases agree with TRBD1. After removal of 4 bases from V and 8 bases from J, the junction contained 5 bases not matched to a gene. The CDR3 covers 12 residues. CDR1 is SGHRS and CDR2 is YFSETQ in the germline V gene. The CDR3 sequence is CASSPETGEAFF. The CDR3 DNA is TGCGCCAGCAGCCCGGAGACAGGGGAAGCTTTCTTT.

V usage is TRBV6-5 and J usage is TRBJ2-1; possible D gene TRBD2, 7 bases. This CDR3 has 14 amino acids. Between the trimmed V and J ends, which lost 6 bases and 8 bases, there was a span of 17 bases. Germline V lookup: CDR1 MNHEY, CDR2 SVGAGI. CDR3 residues: CASSPSGGADEQFF. In DNA form, the CDR3 reads TGTGCCAGCAGCCCCAGTGGGGGGGCGGATGAGCAGTTCTTC.

V usage is TRBV9 and J usage is TRBJ1-5; D not resolved. Germline CDR1 and CDR2: SGDLS and YYNGEE. CDR3 length equals 15 residues. The germline V and J ends were trimmed by 5 bases and 0 bases, with 12 bases remaining between them. The CDR3 sequence is CASSLSLNSNQPQHF. CDR3 DNA sequence: TGTGCCAGCAGTTTAAGTCTAAATAGCAATCAGCCCCAGCATTTT.

This chain links TRBV30 with TRBJ2-5, with TRBD2 matching over 8 bases. Germline CDR1 and CDR2: GTSNPN and SVGIG (reference sequence). This CDR3 has 15 amino acids. After removal of 3 bases from V and 0 bases from J, the junction contained 6 bases not matched to a gene. CDR3 sequence (DNA): TGTGCCTGGAGACGGGGGGGAGGGTACCAAGAGACCCAGTACTTC. This gives the protein CAWRRGGGYQETQYF.

The rearrangement links TRBV27 to TRBJ2-6; 9 bases agree with TRBD1. J lost 4 bases, V lost 8 bases, and 0 bases had no gene match. The CDR3 is 13 amino acids. Germline V gene lookup returns CDR1 MNHEY and CDR2 SMNVEV (reference sequence). The CDR3 sequence is CASGTGGANVLTF. CDR3 bases: TGTGCCAGCGGGACAGGGGGGGCCAACGTCCTGACTTTC.

This rearrangement joins TRBV4-1 to TRBJ2-7, with 7 bases that match TRBD2. J gave up 2 bases and V 0 bases, and 10 bases lay outside the gene matches. CDR1 MGHRA and CDR2 YSYEKL come from the germline V gene. This CDR3 contains 17 residues. Written as DNA, the CDR3 is TGCGCCAGCAGCCAAGAGGGGGGGACCCCGGTCGCCTACGAGCAGTACTTC. It specifies CASSQEGGTPVAYEQYF.

This chain joins TRBV13 and TRBJ1-3; 8 bases map to TRBD1. The ends lost 5 bases at V and 4 bases at J; junction bases unmatched: 4. The CDR3 loop spans 14 amino acids. CDR1 is PRHDT, CDR2 FYEKMQ, per germline (reference sequence). CDR3 sequence reads: CASSRWTGGNTIYF. As DNA, the CDR3 is TGTGCCAGCAGCCGATGGACAGGGGGAAACACCATATATTTT.

CDR3 sequence reads: CASSLDPPGQGAEAFF. The CDR3 coding sequence is TGTGCCAGCAGCTTAGACCCTCCGGGACAGGGGGCTGAAGCTTTCTTT. The chain uses TRBV7-2 and TRBJ1-1; 11 nucleotides line up with TRBD1. CDR1 and CDR2 (germline): SGHTA, FQGNSA. The CDR3 sequence is 16 residues long. With V trimmed by 1 base and J by 6 bases, 7 bases remained unmatched.

J is TRBJ2-3 and V is TRBV5-1; perhaps TRBD2 as D (6 bases). V was shortened by 4 bases and J by 4 bases, with 28 bases between the two germline ends. CDR1 is SGHRS, CDR2 YFSETQ, per germline. The CDR3 has 19 amino acids. The CDR3 here is CASSPAVAVGPYAPDTQYF. The CDR3, as DNA: TGCGCCAGCAGCCCCGCGGTAGCGGTGGGTCCCTACGCCCCAGATACGCAGTATTTT.

The chain is built from TRBV18 and TRBJ2-2; the match to TRBD1 covers 9 bases. The V gene's germline CDR1 is KGHSH and CDR2 LQKENI. The CDR3 loop spans 15 amino acids. V shed 4 bases and J 1 base; nucleotides not matched to a gene: 1. The CDR3 coding sequence is TGTGCCAGCTCACAGGGACAGGGGAACACCGGGGAGCTGTTTTTT. It codes for CASSQGQGNTGELFF.